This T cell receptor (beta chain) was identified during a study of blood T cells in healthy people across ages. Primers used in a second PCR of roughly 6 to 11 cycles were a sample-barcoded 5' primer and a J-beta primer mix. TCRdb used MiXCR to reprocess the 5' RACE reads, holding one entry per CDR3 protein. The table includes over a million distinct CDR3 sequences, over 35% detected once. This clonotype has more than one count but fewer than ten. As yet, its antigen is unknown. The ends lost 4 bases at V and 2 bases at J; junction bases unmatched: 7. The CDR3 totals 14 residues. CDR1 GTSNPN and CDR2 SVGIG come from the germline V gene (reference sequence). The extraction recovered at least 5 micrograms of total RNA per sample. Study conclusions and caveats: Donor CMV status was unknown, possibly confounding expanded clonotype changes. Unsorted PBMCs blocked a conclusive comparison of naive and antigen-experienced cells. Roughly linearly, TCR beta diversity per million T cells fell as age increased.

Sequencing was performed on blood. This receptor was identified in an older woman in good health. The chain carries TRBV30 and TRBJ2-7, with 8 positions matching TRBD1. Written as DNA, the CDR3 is TGTGCCTGGAACCTCGGGACAGGACCCTACGAGCAGTACTTC. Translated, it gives CAWNLGTGPYEQYF.